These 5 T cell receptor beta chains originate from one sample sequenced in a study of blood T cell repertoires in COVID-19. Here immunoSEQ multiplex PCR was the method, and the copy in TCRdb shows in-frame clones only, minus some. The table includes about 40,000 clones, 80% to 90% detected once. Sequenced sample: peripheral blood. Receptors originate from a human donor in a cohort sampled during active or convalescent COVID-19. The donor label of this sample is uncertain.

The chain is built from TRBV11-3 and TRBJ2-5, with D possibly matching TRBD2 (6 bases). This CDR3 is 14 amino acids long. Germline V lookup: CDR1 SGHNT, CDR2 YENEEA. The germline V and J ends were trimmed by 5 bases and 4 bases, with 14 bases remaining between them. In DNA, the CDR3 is TGTGCCAGCAGCCGCGCCTTGGGGGGAGAGACCCAGTACTTC. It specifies CASSRALGGETQYF. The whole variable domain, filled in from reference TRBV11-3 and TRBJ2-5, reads EAGVVQSPRYKIIEKKQPVAFWCNPISGHNTLYWYLQNLGQGPELLIRYENEEAVDDSQLPKDRFSAERLKGVDSTLKIQPAELGDSAVYLCASSRALGGETQYFGPGTRLLVL.

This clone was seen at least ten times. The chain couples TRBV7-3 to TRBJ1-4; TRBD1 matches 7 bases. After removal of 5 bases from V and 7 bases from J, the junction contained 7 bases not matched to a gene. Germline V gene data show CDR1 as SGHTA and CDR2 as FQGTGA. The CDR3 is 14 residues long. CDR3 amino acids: CASSNDRVGEKLFF. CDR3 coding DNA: TGTGCCAGCAGCAACGACAGGGTGGGTGAAAAACTGTTTTTT.

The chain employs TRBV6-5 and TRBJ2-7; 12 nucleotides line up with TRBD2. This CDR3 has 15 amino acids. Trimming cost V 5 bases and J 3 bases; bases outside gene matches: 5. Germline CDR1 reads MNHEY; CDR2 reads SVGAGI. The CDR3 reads CASSRTSGTNYEQYF. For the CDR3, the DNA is TGTGCCAGCAGTAGGACTAGCGGGACCAACTACGAGCAGTACTTC.

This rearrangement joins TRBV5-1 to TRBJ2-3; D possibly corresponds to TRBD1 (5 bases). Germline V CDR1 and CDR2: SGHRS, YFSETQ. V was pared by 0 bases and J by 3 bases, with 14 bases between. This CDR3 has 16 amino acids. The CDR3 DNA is TGCGCCAGCAGCTTGGCCGGACAAAAGAGGACAGATACGCAGTATTTT. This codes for CASSLAGQKRTDTQYF.

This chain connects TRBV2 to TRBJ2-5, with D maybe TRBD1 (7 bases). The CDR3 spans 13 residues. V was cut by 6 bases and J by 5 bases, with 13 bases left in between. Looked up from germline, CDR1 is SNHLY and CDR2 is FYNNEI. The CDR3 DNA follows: TGTGCCAGCAGGGAGGGGGCGGGGGAGACCCAGTACTTC. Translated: CASREGAGETQYF.